This paragraph covers one T cell receptor (beta chain) sequence. The repertoire was sequenced with immunoSEQ multiplex PCR; TCRdb's copy has only in-frame clones and lacks some. This sample has approximately 170,000 clones, with just under 85% found just once. Germline V gene data show CDR1 as MNHNY and CDR2 as SVGAGI (reference sequence). With 9 bases removed from V and 0 bases from J, the gap between germline ends came to 15 bases. The CDR3 covers 16 residues. The source of the sample is a study of blood T cell repertoires in COVID-19. Study in general: In each case, the material was cDNA or gDNA derived from T cells, B-cell-depleted T cells, or PBMCs.

The TCR comes from a woman aged 80 or over with COVID-19, enrolled during active disease. Sequencing input: peripheral blood. V gene TRBV6-6 combines with J gene TRBJ2-6, with a tentative D call TRBD1 (5 bases). Here the CDR3 reads CASSVAGNSGANVLTF. DNA for the CDR3: TGTGCCAGTTCGGTGGCAGGGAACTCTGGGGCCAACGTCCTGACTTTC.